This passage covers 9 T cell receptor beta chains from one sample sequenced in a study of OX40 agonist ivuxolimab in advanced cancers. Here immunoSEQ multiplex PCR was the method, and the copy in TCRdb shows in-frame clones only, minus some. The sample lists around 20,000 clones, 75% to 80% occurring once. The sample in question was CD4+ or CD8+ T cells sorted from blood, obtained in a trial of the OX40 agonist ivuxolimab. The receptors were gathered from an adult with an advanced solid tumor such as melanoma, head and neck, liver or kidney cancer.

This clone was counted between two and nine times. The gene calls are TRBV7-2 and TRBJ2-1; 7 positions agree with TRBD2. Germline-derived CDR1 and CDR2 are SGHTA and FQGNSA. After removal of 5 bases from V and 7 bases from J, the junction contained 14 bases not matched to a gene. This CDR3 is built from 16 residues. CDR3 in amino acids: CASSIIAGLLINEQFF. For the CDR3, the DNA is TGTGCCAGCAGCATCATAGCGGGCTTACTCATAAATGAGCAGTTCTTC.

The V gene is TRBV11-2, the J gene TRBJ2-5; 8 bases line up with TRBD2. The CDR3 contains 16 residues. Germline lookup yields CDR1 SGHAT and CDR2 FQNNGV. The trim removed 2 bases at V and 0 bases at J, leaving 5 bases unmatched. This CDR3 reads CASSLRPGGYQETQYF. The CDR3 DNA is TGTGCCAGCAGCTTAAGACCGGGGGGGTACCAAGAGACCCAGTACTTC. Full variable domain (rest looked up from reference TRBV11-2 and TRBJ2-5): EAGVAQSPRYKIIEKRQSVAFWCNPISGHATLYWYQQILGQGPKLLIQFQNNGVVDDSQLPKDRFSAERLKGVDSTLKIQPAKLEDSAVYLCASSLRPGGYQETQYFGPGTRLLVL.

The rearrangement joins TRBV7-9 to TRBJ2-5, with D possibly matching TRBD2 (6 bases). The CDR3 spans 15 residues. Trimming left V 1 base short and J 2 bases short, with 11 bases between. CDR1 SEHNR and CDR2 FQNEAQ come from the germline V gene (reference sequence). The CDR3 loop is CASSLGDSKQETQYF. The CDR3 DNA follows: TGTGCCAGCAGCTTAGGGGACTCGAAGCAAGAGACCCAGTACTTC.

V gene TRBV4-2 combines with J gene TRBJ2-5; the match to TRBD2 covers 9 bases. J lost 5 bases, V lost 4 bases, and 8 bases had no gene match. The length of the CDR3 is 15 residues. The germline CDR1 and CDR2 sequences are LGHNA and YNFKEQ. The CDR3 is CASSRGAGGMETQYF. The CDR3 bases are TGTGCCAGCAGCCGCGGAGCGGGGGGCATGGAGACCCAGTACTTC.

By proportion, this clone is medium-sized. The V gene is TRBV7-9, the J gene TRBJ1-5, with D maybe TRBD1 (6 bases). Trimming pared 1 base from V and 8 bases from J, leaving 12 bases between. The CDR3 runs 14 residues. From germline, CDR1 is SEHNR and CDR2 FQNEAQ (reference sequence). The CDR3 DNA sequence: TGTGCCAGCAGCTTAGGGGACACCGGGAAGCCCCAGCATTTT. This translates into CASSLGDTGKPQHF.

The chain has TRBV7-2 and TRBJ2-2; D might be TRBD2 (6 bases). The germline V gene has CDR1 SGHTA and CDR2 FQGNSA. Trimming removed 5 bases from V and 3 bases from J, with 19 bases in between. The CDR3 is made up of 17 amino acids. The CDR3 is CASSAPLSGVDTGELFF. DNA of the CDR3: TGTGCCAGCAGCGCCCCCCTATCGGGGGTTGACACCGGGGAGCTGTTTTTT.

The chain links TRBV1 to TRBJ2-1. TRBV1 is a pseudogene locus. This CDR3 contains 12 residues. The CDR3 protein is CTSSQLRTPKFF. Here the CDR3 DNA reads TGCACCAGCAGCCAACTTCGGACGCCGAAGTTCTTC.

In DNA form, the CDR3 reads TGTGCCAGCAGCTTAGCGGGGTTGGCGCAGTATTTT. It codes for CASSLAGLAQYF. The chain recombines TRBV7-2 with TRBJ2-3; D unresolved. CDR3 length: 12 amino acids. V gave up 0 bases and J gave up 10 bases, with 8 bases separating them. Germline V gives CDR1 SGHTA, CDR2 FQGNSA.

The rearrangement uses TRBV7-9 and TRBJ1-4; unclear D gene. The V gene's germline CDR1 is SEHNR and CDR2 FQNEAQ (reference sequence). V lost 3 bases and J 7 bases, leaving 3 bases between the germline ends. The CDR3 covers 11 residues. CDR3 loop: CASSLSEKLFF. CDR3 in DNA: TGTGCCAGCAGCTTGAGTGAAAAACTGTTTTTT. Together with reference TRBV7-9 and TRBJ1-4, the CDR3 gives the full variable domain: DTGVSQNPRHKITKRGQNVTFRCDPISEHNRLYWYRQTLGQGPEFLTYFQNEAQLEKSRLLSDRFSAERPKGSFSTLEIQRTEQGDSAMYLCASSLSEKLFFGSGTQLSVL.